These T cell receptor beta chains were read from a single sample in a study of shared clonotypes between healthy human individuals. Sequencing used immunoSEQ multiplex PCR; TCRdb keeps in-frame clones, though not all of them. The top ten clones hold more than 0.35% of a sample with 2 million to 3 million clones, 80% to 95% of them seen once. The sample consisted of naive CD4+ T cells from PBMCs. The receptor source for this set is a man between 18 and 35 years old in good health. Some clones in this sample may be carry-over from other donors' samples. The CDR3 runs from the conserved cysteine through the conserved F or W. D genes are given only for firm matches. Expanded clones get a size class; other rows say once, few or many, or leave the size out.

DNA: TGCGCCAGCAGCTTAACCGGGAGCCGGTACGAGCAGTACTTC
CDR3: CASSLTGSRYEQYF
V: TRBV5-1
J: TRBJ2-7
D: NA
size: NA

DNA: TGTGCCAGCAAGTTCCTCAATTCACCCCTCCACTTT
CDR3: CASKFLNSPLHF
V: TRBV6-1
J: TRBJ1-6
D: NA
size: NA

DNA: TGTGCCTGGAGTATGAGGACAGGCCGCTACGAGCAGTACTTC
CDR3: CAWSMRTGRYEQYF
V: TRBV30
J: TRBJ2-7
D: TRBD1
size: NA

DNA: TGTGCCAGCTCACCAGAAACAGGGAGCTACGAGCAGTACTTC
CDR3: CASSPETGSYEQYF
V: TRBV18
J: TRBJ2-7
D: NA
size: NA

DNA: TGTGCCAGCAGGGAGGGGGACGGCGAGCAGTACTTC
CDR3: CASREGDGEQYF
V: TRBV5-4
J: TRBJ2-7
D: NA
size: NA

DNA: TGTGCCAGCAGCCAAATGGGGACCCTCGGAACCTACGAGCAGTACTTC
CDR3: CASSQMGTLGTYEQYF
V: TRBV14
J: TRBJ2-7
D: NA
size: NA

DNA: TGTGCCAGCAGCGGGGGGAGCGGGAGCGATGAGCAGTTCTTC
CDR3: CASSGGSGSDEQFF
V: TRBV5-4
J: TRBJ2-1
D: TRBD2
size: NA

DNA: TGTGCCAGCAGCTTAGAGAGGGGGCGTGAAGCTTTCTTT
CDR3: CASSLERGREAFF
V: TRBV7-6
J: TRBJ1-1
D: TRBD1
size: NA

DNA: TGCGCCAGCAGCTTGGCCTTGCTAGCGGGAGCATCCTACGAGCAGTACTTC
CDR3: CASSLALLAGASYEQYF
V: TRBV5-1
J: TRBJ2-7
D: TRBD2
size: NA

DNA: TGCGCCAGCAGCCCGGGACTAGCCCCCTCCTACAATGAGCAGTTCTTC
CDR3: CASSPGLAPSYNEQFF
V: TRBV5-1
J: TRBJ2-1
D: TRBD2
size: NA

DNA: TGTGCCAGCAGCTTATCCCCCGGGGGCGGATGGGGTGAAGCTTTCTTT
CDR3: CASSLSPGGGWGEAFF
V: TRBV11-2
J: TRBJ1-1
D: NA
size: NA

DNA: TGTGCCAGCAGTTTATCGTCGCGCGGCGGGAGGGCCAGCACCGGGGAGCTGTTTTTT
CDR3: CASSLSSRGGRASTGELFF
V: TRBV27
J: TRBJ2-2
D: TRBD2
size: NA

DNA: TGTGCCAGCAGCTCGGTCTCGAAAGGCACCGGGGAGCTGTTTTTT
CDR3: CASSSVSKGTGELFF
V: TRBV7-7
J: TRBJ2-2
D: NA
size: NA

DNA: TGTGCCAGCAGTCTACCGGGACAGTATGGCTACACCTTC
CDR3: CASSLPGQYGYTF
V: TRBV28
J: TRBJ1-2
D: TRBD1
size: NA

DNA: TGTGCCAGCAGCTTAATGGGGGCCGGGGACAGGGCCTCCGGGGGCTATGGCTACACCTTC
CDR3: CASSLMGAGDRASGGYGYTF
V: TRBV13
J: TRBJ1-2
D: TRBD1
size: NA

DNA: TGTGCCAGCAGCACGCGGACAGGGGGCTCCGGGGAGCTGTTTTTT
CDR3: CASSTRTGGSGELFF
V: TRBV7-2
J: TRBJ2-2
D: TRBD1
size: NA

DNA: TGTGCCAGCAGCTACGGGACAGGGGTAAGGGGGACTGAAGCTTTCTTT
CDR3: CASSYGTGVRGTEAFF
V: TRBV5-6
J: TRBJ1-1
D: TRBD1
size: NA

DNA: TGTGCCAGCAGTTTAGGGTTTCAGGGGGGTACGCAGTATTTT
CDR3: CASSLGFQGGTQYF
V: TRBV28
J: TRBJ2-3
D: NA
size: NA

DNA: TGTGCCAGCAGCCAAGGACACCTCAATTCACCCCTCCACTTT
CDR3: CASSQGHLNSPLHF
V: TRBV27
J: TRBJ1-6
D: NA
size: once

DNA: TGTGCCAGCAGCTACCAGGAGCTCTACACTGAAGCTTTCTTT
CDR3: CASSYQELYTEAFF
V: TRBV5-4
J: TRBJ1-1
D: NA
size: NA

DNA: TGCGCCAGCAGAGATTCCCAAACTGAAGCTTTCTTT
CDR3: CASRDSQTEAFF
V: TRBV5-1
J: TRBJ1-1
D: NA
size: NA

DNA: TGTGCCATCAGTAAGGGACAGGGGAACACCGGGGAGCTGTTTTTT
CDR3: CAISKGQGNTGELFF
V: TRBV10-3
J: TRBJ2-2
D: TRBD1
size: NA

DNA: TGTGCTAGTGGTCCTGGGACTAGCGGTAGCACAGATACGCAGTATTTT
CDR3: CASGPGTSGSTDTQYF
V: TRBV12-5
J: TRBJ2-3
D: TRBD2
size: NA

DNA: TGTGCCAGCAGCCTCGACGAGGGCAGGGGCTCCTACGAGCAGTACTTC
CDR3: CASSLDEGRGSYEQYF
V: TRBV9
J: TRBJ2-7
D: NA
size: NA

DNA: TGTGCCAGCACCCGACAGAACGCCGCCTATGGCTACACCTTC
CDR3: CASTRQNAAYGYTF
V: TRBV6-1
J: TRBJ1-2
D: NA
size: NA

DNA: TGTGCCAGCAGTTTGACAGGGCCTCCCAACGAGCAGTACTTC
CDR3: CASSLTGPPNEQYF
V: TRBV28
J: TRBJ2-7
D: TRBD1
size: NA

DNA: TGTGCCAGCAGCGTATTTGCGGGAACAGATACGCAGTATTTT
CDR3: CASSVFAGTDTQYF
V: TRBV9
J: TRBJ2-3
D: NA
size: NA

DNA: TGTGCCAGCAGTTCCGGACAGGTTACCAATCAGCCCCAGCATTTT
CDR3: CASSSGQVTNQPQHF
V: TRBV27
J: TRBJ1-5
D: TRBD1
size: NA

DNA: TGTGCCAGCAGTTATACGGGTGGGATCAGGAACTTC
CDR3: CASSYTGGIRNF
V: TRBV6-5
J: TRBJ2-7
D: NA
size: NA

DNA: TGTGCCAGCTCACAACAGGGTTCCAATCAGCCCCAGCATTTT
CDR3: CASSQQGSNQPQHF
V: TRBV18
J: TRBJ1-5
D: NA
size: NA

DNA: TGTGCCAGCAGTGGACCGGGGGGCCCAGCCAAAAACATTCAGTACTTC
CDR3: CASSGPGGPAKNIQYF
V: TRBV2
J: TRBJ2-4
D: NA
size: NA

DNA: TGTGCCAGCAGGGCGACAGGACGCCGTGACACCATATATTTT
CDR3: CASRATGRRDTIYF
V: TRBV25-1
J: TRBJ1-3
D: NA
size: NA

DNA: TGTGCCAGCAGCTCAAGGGGAATGAGTGATGTAGATACGCAGTATTTT
CDR3: CASSSRGMSDVDTQYF
V: TRBV7-3
J: TRBJ2-3
D: NA
size: NA

DNA: TGTGCCAGCAGTTTATTAGCTAGCGGGATTCAGTACTTC
CDR3: CASSLLASGIQYF
V: TRBV27
J: TRBJ2-5
D: TRBD2
size: once

DNA: TGCGCCAGCAGCTTGGAGAAGGGTCAGGAAAAACTGTTTTTT
CDR3: CASSLEKGQEKLFF
V: TRBV5-1
J: TRBJ1-4
D: NA
size: NA

DNA: TGTGCCAGCAGCCTACCGGGACAGGGGAAAATAAATGAGCAGTTCTTC
CDR3: CASSLPGQGKINEQFF
V: TRBV5-4
J: TRBJ2-1
D: TRBD1
size: NA

DNA: TGTGCCAGCAGCCCGGGACTAGGGGTAATGGGGGAGCTGTTTTTT
CDR3: CASSPGLGVMGELFF
V: TRBV9
J: TRBJ2-2
D: TRBD2
size: NA

DNA: TGCGCCAGCAGCCAAGAAGCCTGGACGGACGAGCAGTACTTC
CDR3: CASSQEAWTDEQYF
V: TRBV4-3
J: TRBJ2-7
D: NA
size: NA

DNA: TGTGCCAGCAGCTTGACAGGTGGGGGCTATGGCTACACCTTC
CDR3: CASSLTGGGYGYTF
V: TRBV5-4
J: TRBJ1-2
D: NA
size: NA

DNA: TGTGCCAGCAGTTCAGCGGGATTAATGGCGGATACGCAGTATTTT
CDR3: CASSSAGLMADTQYF
V: TRBV6-6
J: TRBJ2-3
D: TRBD2
size: NA

DNA: TGTGCCAGCAGCGTAATGACAGGGGGCTCCTACAATGAGCAGTTCTTC
CDR3: CASSVMTGGSYNEQFF
V: TRBV11-2
J: TRBJ2-1
D: TRBD1
size: NA

DNA: TGCGCCAGCAGCTCGACAGCCGGGAGCACCTACGAGCAGTACTTC
CDR3: CASSSTAGSTYEQYF
V: TRBV5-1
J: TRBJ2-7
D: NA
size: NA

DNA: TGTGCCAGCAGCTTAGCCGAGAAATATAATTCACCCCTCCACTTT
CDR3: CASSLAEKYNSPLHF
V: TRBV7-2
J: TRBJ1-6
D: NA
size: NA

DNA: TGTGCCATCAGAGACGACAGGGACACTGAAGCTTTCTTT
CDR3: CAIRDDRDTEAFF
V: TRBV10-3
J: TRBJ1-1
D: TRBD1
size: NA

DNA: TGTGCCAGCAGCTCCTCTTTCCTCATCGGTAGCACTAATGAAAAACTGTTTTTT
CDR3: CASSSSFLIGSTNEKLFF
V: TRBV7-9
J: TRBJ1-4
D: NA
size: once

DNA: TGTGCCAGCAGTACCCCCGTTCGGGACAGAAGTATTCAGCCCCAGCATTTT
CDR3: CASSTPVRDRSIQPQHF
V: TRBV28
J: TRBJ1-5
D: TRBD1
size: NA

DNA: TGTGCCAGCAGTCAACAGGGCCTGAACACTGAAGCTTTCTTT
CDR3: CASSQQGLNTEAFF
V: TRBV7-9
J: TRBJ1-1
D: NA
size: NA

DNA: TGTGCCAGCAGCTTCCGGGGTTTCAATCAGCCCCAGCATTTT
CDR3: CASSFRGFNQPQHF
V: TRBV5-5
J: TRBJ1-5
D: NA
size: NA

DNA: TGCAGTGCTAGGTACACAAAGCAGTACTTC
CDR3: CSARYTKQYF
V: TRBV20-1
J: TRBJ2-7
D: NA
size: NA

DNA: TGTGCCAGCAGTCCCTATCGGGGTTTGGGCTATGGCTACACCTTC
CDR3: CASSPYRGLGYGYTF
V: TRBV27
J: TRBJ1-2
D: NA
size: NA

DNA: TGTGCCAGCAGCTTTAACCAAGAGACCCAGTACTTC
CDR3: CASSFNQETQYF
V: TRBV7-2
J: TRBJ2-5
D: NA
size: once

DNA: TGTGCCAGCAGCTTTCAGGGAAAAAACATTCAGTACTTC
CDR3: CASSFQGKNIQYF
V: TRBV7-8
J: TRBJ2-4
D: NA
size: NA

DNA: TGTGCCAGTAGTATGACATTGCCGAACACTGAAGCTTTCTTT
CDR3: CASSMTLPNTEAFF
V: TRBV19
J: TRBJ1-1
D: NA
size: NA

DNA: TGTGCCAGCAGCTTCTACTATGTGGGGGGCTACACCTTC
CDR3: CASSFYYVGGYTF
V: TRBV5-4
J: TRBJ1-2
D: NA
size: NA

DNA: TGTGCCAGCAGCGGAGGAAGGGCCACTGAAGCTTTCTTT
CDR3: CASSGGRATEAFF
V: TRBV5-7
J: TRBJ1-1
D: NA
size: few

DNA: TGTGCCAGCAGCTTAACTGGGGGCGGGATAGGCCCAGATACGCAGTATTTT
CDR3: CASSLTGGGIGPDTQYF
V: TRBV7-3
J: TRBJ2-3
D: NA
size: NA

DNA: TGTGCCAGCAGTGTTACGGGGGAGCAGTACTTC
CDR3: CASSVTGEQYF
V: TRBV6-1
J: TRBJ2-7
D: NA
size: NA

DNA: TGTGCCAGCAGTTTGGGGGGGAGAAGCAATCAGCCCCAGCATTTT
CDR3: CASSLGGRSNQPQHF
V: TRBV28
J: TRBJ1-5
D: NA
size: NA

DNA: TGTGCCAGCAGCTCCCAGGACAGTAGAAATAAAGATGAGCAGTTCTTC
CDR3: CASSSQDSRNKDEQFF
V: TRBV7-3
J: TRBJ2-1
D: NA
size: NA

DNA: TGTGCCAGCAGCTTAGGGGGGCCAGAGGCAGATACGCAGTATTTT
CDR3: CASSLGGPEADTQYF
V: TRBV7-3
J: TRBJ2-3
D: NA
size: NA